Presented here are 30 T cell receptor beta chains from one specimen sequenced in a study of blood T cell repertoires in COVID-19. Here immunoSEQ multiplex PCR was the method, and the copy in TCRdb shows in-frame clones only, minus some. Among over 150,000 clones listed, roughly 80% were seen once. The sequenced sample was PBMCs or T cells enriched from blood (not recorded which). The receptors here all came from a woman younger than 45 who had recovered from COVID-19.

The V and J genes are TRBV19 and TRBJ2-5, with D maybe TRBD1 (5 bases). The CDR3 runs to 15 residues. The germline CDR1 and CDR2 sequences are LNHDA and SQIVND (reference sequence). Trimming pared 7 bases from V and 2 bases from J, leaving 17 bases between. Written as DNA, the CDR3 is TGTGCCAGTACCTCACCAAGGGGCGGACAAGAGACCCAGTACTTC. Encoded protein: CASTSPRGGQETQYF.

The chain combines TRBV6-2 or TRBV6-3 with TRBJ2-7; D call uncertain. The V end was cut by 6 bases, the J end by 7 bases, with 16 bases between. The CDR3 covers 13 residues. CDR1 and CDR2 from the germline V gene are MNHEY and SVGEGT. CDR3: CASSPNRRLEQYV. CDR3 sequence (DNA): TGTGCCAGCAGCCCAAATCGGAGATTGGAGCAGTACGTC.

V usage is TRBV5-1 and J usage is TRBJ2-7; 9 bases map to TRBD1. This CDR3 has 18 residues. Trimming took 0 bases from V and 2 from J; bases not matched to a gene: 12. Looked up from germline, CDR1 is SGHRS and CDR2 is YFSETQ. CDR3 sequence (DNA): TGCGCCAGCAGCTTGGCGGAGACTGGACAGGGGACACCCTACGAGCAGTACTTC. It is translated as CASSLAETGQGTPYEQYF.

This clone was observed a few times. Germline and junction disagree at one end, which may indicate a read error. V usage is TRBV6-5 and J usage is TRBJ1-2, with 8 bases aligning to TRBD1. This CDR3 spans 12 amino acids. Germline assignment: CDR1 MNHEY and CDR2 SVGAGI. The CDR3: CASWDRRSPRHF. DNA of the CDR3: TGTGCCAGCTGGGACAGGCGGTCCCCCCGGCACTTC.

The gene calls are TRBV28 and TRBJ1-5, with D possibly matching TRBD1 (6 bases). This CDR3 region has 13 residues. Trimming shortened V by 4 bases and J by 9 bases, and 13 bases separated the two germline ends. CDR1 and CDR2 (germline): MDHEN, SYDVKM. This chain's CDR3 is CASSSTGPRPQHF. The CDR3 DNA reads TGTGCCAGCAGTTCGACAGGCCCGCGGCCCCAGCATTTT.

J is TRBJ1-1 and V is TRBV29-1, with D perhaps TRBD1 (6 bases). V lost 8 bases and J lost 4, with 20 bases in between. The CDR3 is 14 residues long. Germline CDR1 is SQVTM and CDR2 is ANQGSEA. The chain's CDR3 is CSIGEGGVGTEAFF. The CDR3 DNA sequence: TGCAGCATTGGAGAGGGGGGAGTCGGCACTGAAGCTTTCTTT.

CDR3 sequence reads: CASKTGESPLHF. CDR3 coding DNA: TGTGCCAGTAAGACAGGGGAATCACCCCTCCACTTT. The chain combines TRBV19 with TRBJ1-6; 8 bases agree with TRBD1. This CDR3 contains 12 residues. The V segment lost 7 bases and the J segment 10 bases; nucleotides outside the gene matches: 3. Germline values: CDR1 LNHDA, CDR2 SQIVND (reference sequence).

The chain carries TRBV6-5 and TRBJ1-5; D not certain. V dropped 6 bases and J dropped 3 bases, with 15 bases sitting between them. CDR3 length: 15 residues. Germline CDR1 MNHEY, CDR2 SVGAGI. The CDR3 sequence: CASRVSGGANQPQHF. The CDR3 DNA follows: TGTGCCAGCAGGGTGTCCGGCGGAGCCAATCAGCCCCAGCATTTT.

The chain has TRBV11-2 and TRBJ1-1, with TRBD1 matching over 7 bases. The V gene end was trimmed by 1 base and the J gene end by 4 bases; junction bases not matched to a gene: 3. Per germline, CDR1 SGHAT and CDR2 FQNNGV. The CDR3 has 14 amino acids. The CDR3: CASSLGGTATEAFF. CDR3 DNA: TGTGCCAGCAGCTTAGGTGGGACAGCCACTGAAGCTTTCTTT.

Comment on this clone: One junction end disagrees with the germline gene, perhaps due to a read error. This rearrangement joins TRBV4-2 to TRBJ1-1, with 7 nucleotides matching TRBD1. Germline CDR1 and CDR2: LGHNA and YNFKEQ. CDR3 length equals 16 residues. The CDR3 reads CASSQDWDSRNTQAFF. The CDR3 coding sequence is TGTGCCAGCAGCCAAGATTGGGACAGCAGAAACACTCAAGCTTTCTTT.

This chain joins TRBV28 and TRBJ1-5; 7 bases agree with TRBD1. The V segment lost 6 bases and the J segment 2 bases; nucleotides outside the gene matches: 7. CDR1 MDHEN and CDR2 SYDVKM come from the germline V gene. This CDR3 spans 15 amino acids. CDR3 nucleotide sequence: TGTGCCAGCAGATATCAGGGGGGAGGCAATCAGCCCCAGCATTTT. The encoded protein is CASRYQGGGNQPQHF.

The chain combines TRBV7-2 with TRBJ2-7; D is uncertain. CDR1 and CDR2 from the germline V gene are SGHTA and FQGNSA. This CDR3 is 13 amino acids long. Trimming took off 1 base at V and 7 bases at J, with 11 bases between the two ends. CDR3 in DNA: TGTGCCAGCAGCTTAGACGCGGCTGGGGAGCAGTACTTC. Its protein is CASSLDAAGEQYF.

This chain links TRBV14 with TRBJ2-2; D gene ambiguous. With 1 base removed from V and 8 bases from J, the gap between germline ends came to 5 bases. The germline CDR1 and CDR2 sequences are SGHDN and FVKESK. The CDR3 has 12 residues. CDR3: CASSQGPGELFF. CDR3 DNA sequence: TGTGCCAGCAGCCAAGGGCCGGGGGAGCTGTTTTTT.

This clone was observed a few times. This chain connects TRBV4-2 to TRBJ2-5; D ambiguous. CDR3 length equals 13 residues. CDR1 is LGHNA, CDR2 YNFKEQ, per germline. The V and J ends lost 1 base and 5 bases respectively, with 8 bases between them. The CDR3: CASSQASLETQYF. As DNA, the CDR3 is TGTGCCAGCAGCCAAGCCTCTTTGGAGACCCAGTACTTC.

CDR3: CASSKGQGAPGYTF. For the CDR3, the DNA is TGCGCCAGCAGCAAGGGACAGGGGGCGCCCGGCTACACCTTC. The V call is TRBV5-1, the J call TRBJ1-2, with 12 bases aligning to TRBD1. Germline V CDR1 and CDR2: SGHRS, YFSETQ. J lost 8 bases, V lost 4 bases, and 6 bases had no gene match. CDR3 length: 14 amino acids.

This clone showed up just a few times. This chain links TRBV29-1 with TRBJ2-4, with 7 bases lining up with TRBD1. V lost 4 bases, J lost 4 bases, and 16 bases stayed unmatched. CDR3 length: 17 amino acids. Germline CDR1 and CDR2: SQVTM and ANQGSEA. In DNA form, the CDR3 reads TGCAGCGTTGGTGGATTAGAGGGGGCTCTTTCAAAAAACATTCAGTACTTC. It codes for CSVGGLEGALSKNIQYF.

The chain employs TRBV2 and TRBJ1-5; TRBD1 matches at 9 bases. J gave up 6 bases and V 6 bases, and 6 bases lay outside the gene matches. The germline gives CDR1 SNHLY, CDR2 FYNNEI. The CDR3 extends over 14 amino acids. The CDR3 loop reads CASSTQGARQPQHF. In DNA, the CDR3 is TGTGCCAGCAGCACACAGGGGGCGCGTCAGCCCCAGCATTTT.

The chain couples TRBV12-2 to TRBJ1-5. TRBV12-2 is described as a pseudogene. The CDR3 loop spans 16 amino acids. The CDR3 reads CASRFKDGGSYQPQHF. The CDR3 nucleotides are TGTGCAAGTCGCTTCAAGGATGGAGGGTCCTATCAGCCCCAGCATTTT.

The chain links TRBV7-3 to TRBJ1-2, with a weak D call TRBD1 (5 bases). Looked up from germline, CDR1 is SGHTA and CDR2 is FQGTGA. The CDR3 covers 13 residues. Trimming removed 2 bases from V and 2 bases from J, with 6 bases in between. For the CDR3, the DNA is TGTGCCAGCAGCTTACAGGGAAACTATGGCTACACCTTC. Protein: CASSLQGNYGYTF.

This clone was counted once. The chain combines TRBV6-1 with TRBJ2-2; TRBD1 agrees at 9 bases. Looked up from germline, CDR1 is MNHNS and CDR2 is SASEGT. Germline trimming cut 2 bases from V and 0 bases from J; bases unmatched to any gene: 4. There are 17 residues in the CDR3. DNA of the CDR3: TGTGCCAGCAGTGAAAACAGGGGGCCCCCGAACACCGGGGAGCTGTTTTTT. This sequence encodes CASSENRGPPNTGELFF.

This rearrangement joins TRBV6-2 or TRBV6-3 to TRBJ1-5; 8 nucleotides match TRBD1. The CDR3 length is 15 residues. With 6 bases clipped from V and 2 bases from J, the junction kept 6 bases outside the gene matches. Germline CDR1 MNHEY, CDR2 SVGEGT. CDR3 nucleotide sequence: TGTGCCAGCAGCCCCGACAGGGGAGGCAATCAGCCCCAGCATTTT. As protein: CASSPDRGGNQPQHF.

This clone occurred once. The rearrangement uses TRBV4-1 and TRBJ2-2, with no clear D. The CDR3 spans 11 residues. Germline lookup yields CDR1 MGHRA and CDR2 YSYEKL. Trimming removed 9 bases at V and 6 bases at J, with 8 bases between. The CDR3 reads CASTGAGELFF. Here the CDR3 DNA reads TGCGCCAGTACTGGAGCCGGGGAGCTGTTTTTT.

V is TRBV13 and J is TRBJ1-2; D remains unclear. The CDR3 covers 12 residues. Trimming removed 2 bases at V and 4 bases at J, with 5 bases between. Germline V CDR1 and CDR2: PRHDT, FYEKMQ (reference sequence). CDR3 coding DNA: TGTGCCAGCAGCTTACGGGGCTATGGCTACACCTTC. Its protein is CASSLRGYGYTF. The entire variable domain, with the rest obtained from reference TRBV13 and TRBJ1-2, is as follows: AAGVIQSPRHLIKEKRETATLKCYPIPRHDTVYWYQQGPGQDPQFLISFYEKMQSDKGSIPDRFSAQQFSDYHSELNMSSLELGDSALYFCASSLRGYGYTFGSGTRLTVV.

The chain combines TRBV19 with TRBJ1-2; the D is unclear. The germline V gene encodes CDR1 LNHDA and CDR2 SQIVND (reference sequence). V lost 0 bases to trimming and J lost 2 bases, with 7 bases between them. The CDR3 extends over 14 amino acids. The CDR3: CASSIDLANYGYTF. The CDR3 bases are TGTGCCAGTAGTATAGATCTGGCCAACTATGGCTACACCTTC.

J is TRBJ2-7 and V is TRBV5-6; no clear D gene. With 1 base removed from V and 10 bases from J, the gap between germline ends came to 12 bases. Germline values: CDR1 SGHDT, CDR2 YYEEEE. The CDR3 covers 12 residues. The CDR3: CASSLSGINQYF. CDR3 bases: TGTGCCAGCAGCTTGTCAGGCATCAATCAGTACTTC.

The chain carries TRBV28 and TRBJ2-5; D may be TRBD2 (5 bases). Germline V gene lookup returns CDR1 MDHEN and CDR2 SYDVKM. V shed 3 bases and J shed 2 bases, with 10 bases lying between them. The CDR3 extends over 14 amino acids. The CDR3 sequence is CASSFSPGQETQYF. The CDR3 nucleotides are TGTGCCAGCAGTTTCTCCCCGGGGCAAGAGACCCAGTACTTC.

This chain uses TRBV5-1 with TRBJ2-5; 9 bases fit TRBD1. Unmatched junction bases numbered 2, after V lost 4 bases and J lost 4 bases. The CDR3 is 13 residues long. Germline CDR1 reads SGHRS; CDR2 reads YFSETQ. CDR3 residues: CASSPGQGETQYF. CDR3 DNA: TGCGCCAGCAGCCCGGGACAGGGAGAGACCCAGTACTTC.

This sequence joins TRBV18 and TRBJ2-3, with D possibly being TRBD2 (6 bases). The CDR3 is 14 residues long. Germline CDR1 reads KGHSH; CDR2 reads LQKENI. V was shortened by 5 bases and J by 1 base, with 10 bases between the two germline ends. The DNA of the CDR3 is TGTGCCAGCTCAGAACAGCGGGGCACAGATACGCAGTATTTT. Residues: CASSEQRGTDTQYF.

This clone has just a few counts. This chain uses TRBV18 with TRBJ1-2, with TRBD1 matching over 8 bases. CDR3 length: 15 amino acids. With 3 bases clipped from V and 4 bases from J, the junction kept 7 bases outside the gene matches. The germline CDR1 and CDR2 sequences are KGHSH and LQKENI. The CDR3 here is CASSPSDRVRYGYTF. In DNA, the CDR3 is TGTGCCAGCTCACCTTCGGACAGGGTTCGCTATGGCTACACCTTC.

The chain is built from TRBV5-4 and TRBJ1-6, with TRBD1 identical over 10 bases. The CDR3 runs 16 residues. The V gene end was trimmed by 1 base and the J gene end by 8 bases; junction bases not matched to a gene: 6. Germline assignment: CDR1 SGHNT and CDR2 YYREEE (reference sequence). The CDR3 DNA follows: TGTGCCAGCAGCTTGCCCCGGGACAGGGGATATTCACCCCTCCACTTT. Protein product: CASSLPRDRGYSPLHF.